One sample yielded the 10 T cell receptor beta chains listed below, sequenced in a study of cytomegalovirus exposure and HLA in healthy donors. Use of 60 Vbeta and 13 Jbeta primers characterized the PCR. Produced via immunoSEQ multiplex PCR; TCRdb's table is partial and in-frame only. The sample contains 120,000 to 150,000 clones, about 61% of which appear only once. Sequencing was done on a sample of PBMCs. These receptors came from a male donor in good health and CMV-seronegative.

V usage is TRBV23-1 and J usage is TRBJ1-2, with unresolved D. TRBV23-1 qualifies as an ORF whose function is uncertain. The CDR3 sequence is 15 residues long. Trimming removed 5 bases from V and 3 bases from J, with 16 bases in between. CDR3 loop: CASSSPQVPHYGYTF. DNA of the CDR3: TGCGCCAGCAGTTCCCCCCAGGTACCCCACTATGGCTACACCTTC.

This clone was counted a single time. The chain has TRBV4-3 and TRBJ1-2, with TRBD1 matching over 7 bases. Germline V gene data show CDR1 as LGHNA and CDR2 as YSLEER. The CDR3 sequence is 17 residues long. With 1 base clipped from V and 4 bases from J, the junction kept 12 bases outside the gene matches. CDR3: CASSQALDREAFYGYTF. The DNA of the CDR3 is TGCGCCAGCAGCCAAGCCCTTGACAGGGAAGCCTTCTATGGCTACACCTTC.

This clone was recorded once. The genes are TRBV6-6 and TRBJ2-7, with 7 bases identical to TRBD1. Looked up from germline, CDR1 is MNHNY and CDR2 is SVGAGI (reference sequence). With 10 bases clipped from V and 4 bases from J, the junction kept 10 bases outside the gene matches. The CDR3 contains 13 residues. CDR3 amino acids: CATEDRTTYEQYF. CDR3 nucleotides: TGTGCCACGGAGGACAGGACAACGTACGAGCAGTACTTC.

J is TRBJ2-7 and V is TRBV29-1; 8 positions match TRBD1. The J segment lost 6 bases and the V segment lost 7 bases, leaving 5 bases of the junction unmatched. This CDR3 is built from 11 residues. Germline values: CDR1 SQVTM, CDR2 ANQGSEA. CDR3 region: CSAGTGVEQYF. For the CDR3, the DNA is TGCAGCGCTGGGACAGGCGTCGAGCAGTACTTC.

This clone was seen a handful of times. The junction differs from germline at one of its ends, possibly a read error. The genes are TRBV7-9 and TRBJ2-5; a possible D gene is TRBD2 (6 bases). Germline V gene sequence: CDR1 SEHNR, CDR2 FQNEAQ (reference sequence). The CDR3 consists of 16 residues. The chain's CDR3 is CSSSFLGTPEPETQYF. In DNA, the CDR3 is TGTTCCAGCAGCTTCCTCGGGACTCCCGAGCCAGAGACCCAGTACTTC.

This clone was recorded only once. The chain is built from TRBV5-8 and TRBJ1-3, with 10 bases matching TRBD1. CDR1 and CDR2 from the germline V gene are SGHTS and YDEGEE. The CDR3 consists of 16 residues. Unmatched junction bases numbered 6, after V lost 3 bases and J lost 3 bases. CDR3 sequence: CASSSTGTGVGNTIYF. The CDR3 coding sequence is TGTGCCAGCAGCTCAACCGGGACAGGGGTTGGAAACACCATATATTTT.

In nucleotides, the CDR3 is TGTGCCAGCAGCGGGGCAGGGTTTCCAACAGATACGCAGTATTTT. Protein sequence: CASSGAGFPTDTQYF. This chain uses TRBV9 with TRBJ2-3; a weak D match, TRBD1 (5 bases). The CDR3 runs 15 residues. The germline V gene has CDR1 SGDLS and CDR2 YYNGEE. Trimming cost V 3 bases and J 3 bases, with 14 bases left between them.

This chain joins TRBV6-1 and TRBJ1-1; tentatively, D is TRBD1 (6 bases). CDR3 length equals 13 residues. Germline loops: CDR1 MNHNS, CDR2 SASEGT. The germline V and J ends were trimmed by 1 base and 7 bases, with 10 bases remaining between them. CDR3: CASSEDRGSEAFF. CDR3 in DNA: TGTGCCAGCAGTGAAGATAGGGGGAGTGAAGCTTTCTTT.

The CDR3 protein is CSVVLAGVGEQFF. As DNA, the CDR3 is TGCAGCGTTGTACTAGCGGGGGTGGGTGAGCAGTTCTTC. This chain joins TRBV29-1 and TRBJ2-1; TRBD2 matches 11 bases. CDR3 length equals 13 residues. Germline values: CDR1 SQVTM, CDR2 ANQGSEA. After removal of 4 bases from V and 9 bases from J, the junction contained 5 bases not matched to a gene.

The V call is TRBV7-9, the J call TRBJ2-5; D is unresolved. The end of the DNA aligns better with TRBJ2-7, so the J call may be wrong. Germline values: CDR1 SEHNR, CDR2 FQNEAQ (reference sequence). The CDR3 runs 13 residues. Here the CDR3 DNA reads TGTGCCAGCAGCCTCCTCTTTTCCTACGAGCAGTACTTC. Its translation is CASSLLFSYEQYF.